This T cell receptor beta chain was profiled in a study of blood T cell repertoires in COVID-19. Libraries were prepared by immunoSEQ multiplex PCR; TCRdb keeps only in-frame clonotypes and omits some of them. This sample has 200,000 to 300,000 clones, with around 85% found just once. Per germline, CDR1 LGHDT and CDR2 YNNKEL (reference sequence). The CDR3 sequence is 18 residues long. J gave up 7 bases and V 1 base, and 16 bases lay outside the gene matches. The rearrangement joins TRBV3-1 (or the pseudogene TRBV3-2) to TRBJ2-7, with TRBD2 identical over 10 bases. The sequencing sample was made of peripheral blood. The source is a man in his fifties with COVID-19, enrolled during active disease. CDR3 in amino acids: CASSQGTSGMGPLGEQYF. The CDR3, as DNA: TGTGCCAGCAGCCAAGGGACTAGCGGAATGGGCCCTTTGGGAGAGCAGTACTTC.